Below are 7 T cell receptor beta chains sequenced from a single sample in a study of blood T cell repertoires in COVID-19. Measured with immunoSEQ multiplex PCR; TCRdb has only the in-frame clones, and not every one. The sample includes 150,000 to 200,000 clones, 86% of them seen just once. Specimen: peripheral blood. The source of these receptors is an older man with acute or convalescent COVID-19.

V gene TRBV12-5 combines with J gene TRBJ1-1; 7 positions agree with TRBD1. Unmatched junction bases numbered 4, after V lost 6 bases and J lost 0 bases. CDR3 length equals 14 residues. The germline gives CDR1 LGHNT, CDR2 FRNRAP. Here the CDR3 reads CASGPGQVNTEAFF. In DNA, the CDR3 is TGTGCTAGTGGCCCAGGACAGGTGAACACTGAAGCTTTCTTT.

This chain joins TRBV27 and TRBJ2-7, with 7 bases identical to TRBD2. In germline, CDR1 is MNHEY, CDR2 SMNVEV (reference sequence). Trimming cost V 8 bases and J 6 bases; bases outside gene matches: 10. The CDR3 is 13 residues long. CDR3 in amino acids: CASGRERWGEQYF. The CDR3 DNA reads TGTGCCAGCGGGCGGGAGAGGTGGGGCGAGCAGTACTTC.

This chain joins TRBV4-2 and TRBJ1-2; D unresolved. Germline V gene data show CDR1 as LGHNA and CDR2 as YNFKEQ. The CDR3 totals 14 residues. V dropped 1 base and J dropped 5 bases, with 11 bases sitting between them. The CDR3 bases are TGTGCCAGCAGCCAAGTCTCCGGGGTATATGGCTACACCTTC. Protein: CASSQVSGVYGYTF.

The chain is built from TRBV2 and TRBJ2-5; TRBD2 aligns across 8 bases. J was trimmed by 7 bases and V by 8 bases; bases with no gene match: 12. The CDR3 length is 14 residues. CDR1 is SNHLY, CDR2 FYNNEI, per germline. The CDR3 spells CASGREGLVGTQYF. The CDR3 DNA reads as TGTGCCAGCGGCCGGGAGGGCCTCGTCGGGACCCAGTACTTC.

The chain employs TRBV5-4 and TRBJ2-7; 9 bases map to TRBD2. Germline V gene data show CDR1 as SGHNT and CDR2 as YYREEE (reference sequence). With V trimmed by 0 bases and J by 6 bases, 7 bases remained unmatched. This CDR3 spans 15 amino acids. In DNA form, the CDR3 reads TGTGCCAGCAGCTTGGGCGGGGGGGGCCATGGCGAGCAGTACTTC. Its translation: CASSLGGGGHGEQYF.

The gene calls are TRBV28 and TRBJ1-2; weak D call: TRBD1 (6 bases). The CDR3 is made up of 14 amino acids. The V gene's germline CDR1 is MDHEN and CDR2 SYDVKM. The germline V and J ends were trimmed by 1 base and 2 bases, with 8 bases remaining between them. CDR3 bases: TGTGCCAGCAGTTTATTGCAGGGGAACTATGGCTACACCTTC. Amino acids: CASSLLQGNYGYTF.

V is TRBV4-2 and J is TRBJ2-1, with TRBD2 matching over 9 bases. J gave up 5 bases and V 1 base, and 6 bases lay outside the gene matches. The germline CDR1 and CDR2 sequences are LGHNA and YNFKEQ. The CDR3 spans 16 residues. DNA of the CDR3: TGTGCCAGCAGCCAAGCATTTGGACTAGCGAACAATGAGCAGTTCTTC. This encodes CASSQAFGLANNEQFF.